The next 3 T cell receptor beta chains were all read from a single sample in a study of tumor T cells in aggressive B-cell lymphoma (TCRdb year 2017). Library generation was performed with the immunoSEQ multiplex PCR assay. Here the immuneACCESS table is served through TCRdb, limited to in-frame sequences with V and J called. Missing clones are a known gap in these copies; in checked studies unresolved V genes cover under half, and the rest lacks a known reason. The sample data list 6,600 or so clones, and approximately 91% of these were observed just once. Jointly, the top ten make up less than 4% of the sample. Sequenced material: tumor tissue. Receptors were obtained from an adult with diffuse large B cell lymphoma. Some clones in this sample may be carry-over from other donors' samples.

CDR3 coding DNA: TGTGCCAGCAGCGTAGCAAGCGGGGGTTACCGCTCCTACGAGCAGTACTTC. Encoded protein: CASSVASGGYRSYEQYF. V usage is TRBV9 and J usage is TRBJ2-7; 8 positions agree with TRBD2. Germline V gene data show CDR1 as SGDLS and CDR2 as YYNGEE. Unmatched junction bases numbered 8, after V lost 0 bases and J lost 0 bases. The CDR3 sequence is 17 residues long.

The sample holds one count of this clone. The chain has TRBV28 and TRBJ1-1, with TRBD1 matching over 8 bases. Germline lookup yields CDR1 MDHEN and CDR2 SYDVKM. The CDR3 has 17 residues. The V and J ends lost 4 bases and 4 bases, in that order; junction bases with no gene match: 14. The CDR3 here is CASSSRRTGLGPTEAFF. The DNA of the CDR3 is TGTGCCAGCAGTTCCCGTCGGACAGGGTTAGGGCCCACTGAAGCTTTCTTT.

The DNA for the CDR3 is TGTGCCAGCAGCCCTAGCGGGGCTAGCACAGATACGCAGTATTTT. It translates to CASSPSGASTDTQYF. The rearrangement uses TRBV7-3 and TRBJ2-3, with TRBD2 matching 9 bases. With 5 bases clipped from V and 0 bases from J, the junction kept 3 bases outside the gene matches. The germline gives CDR1 SGHTA, CDR2 FQGTGA. This CDR3 contains 15 residues.